The rows below give T cell receptor beta chains drawn from one sample of a study of glioma-infiltrating T cells after dendritic cell vaccination. The data were produced by immunoSEQ multiplex PCR, yet TCRdb's version contains in-frame clones alone and is incomplete. This table has roughly 96,000 clones, around three quarters appearing once. Source: blood, taken before dendritic cell vaccination. The source of these receptors is a human donor with glioblastoma. Both conserved end residues are part of each CDR3. Fields, in order: clone size, V gene, D gene, J gene, CDR3 protein, CDR3 DNA. D genes are given only for firm matches. Only part of the rows carry a size: once, few, many, or a class if the clone is expanded.

size: -; V: TRBV27; D: TRBD1; J: TRBJ2-1; CDR3: CASSAATGVSLYNEQFF; DNA: TGTGCCAGCAGTGCTGCGACAGGGGTCTCCCTCTACAATGAGCAGTTCTTC
size: -; V: TRBV11-2; D: TRBD2; J: TRBJ2-1; CDR3: CASSPTSPSGGWEQFF; DNA: TGTGCCAGCAGCCCAACTTCCCCTAGCGGGGGGTGGGAGCAGTTCTTC
size: -; V: TRBV10-1; D: TRBD2; J: TRBJ2-3; CDR3: CASTPGTSGTDTQYF; DNA: TGCGCCAGCACCCCCGGGACTAGCGGAACAGATACGCAGTATTTT
size: -; V: TRBV19; D: -; J: TRBJ2-7; CDR3: CASRRTSWVYEQYF; DNA: TGTGCCAGTCGCCGTACTAGCTGGGTTTACGAGCAGTACTTC
size: few; V: TRBV5-1; D: TRBD2; J: TRBJ2-1; CDR3: CASSLGLAENNEQFF; DNA: TGCGCCAGCAGCTTGGGTCTAGCGGAAAACAATGAGCAGTTCTTC
size: -; V: TRBV19; D: -; J: TRBJ1-5; CDR3: CASTTLGRVRNQPQHF; DNA: TGTGCCAGTACCACCCTCGGGAGGGTGCGCAATCAGCCCCAGCATTTT
size: -; V: TRBV5-4; D: TRBD1; J: TRBJ1-1; CDR3: CASSQQTGLNTEAFF; DNA: TGTGCCAGCAGCCAACAGACAGGGCTGAACACTGAAGCTTTCTTT
size: few; V: TRBV28; D: -; J: TRBJ2-7; CDR3: CASSRLGAGESYEQYF; DNA: TGTGCCAGCAGTCGCCTTGGGGCAGGGGAATCCTACGAGCAGTACTTC
size: once; V: TRBV2; D: -; J: TRBJ1-5; CDR3: CASRKGVSNQPQHF; DNA: TGTGCCAGCAGAAAGGGGGTGAGCAATCAGCCCCAGCATTTT
size: -; V: TRBV7-9; D: -; J: TRBJ2-1; CDR3: CASSRRQVPHHNEQFF; DNA: TGTGCCAGCAGCCGCAGACAGGTACCTCACCACAATGAGCAGTTCTTC
size: -; V: TRBV5-1; D: -; J: TRBJ2-7; CDR3: CASSAGASYEQYF; DNA: TGCGCCAGTTCGGCGGGTGCTTCGTACGAGCAGTACTTC
size: -; V: TRBV28; D: -; J: TRBJ1-2; CDR3: CASSSDYGYTF; DNA: TGTGCCAGCAGTTCGGACTATGGCTACACCTTC
size: -; V: TRBV6-6; D: -; J: TRBJ2-7; CDR3: CASSLAGTPAYEQYF; DNA: TGTGCCAGCAGTCTAGCCGGGACTCCAGCCTACGAGCAGTACTTC
size: -; V: TRBV7-8; D: -; J: TRBJ2-7; CDR3: CASSLTKSEQYF; DNA: TGTGCCAGCAGCCTAACTAAGTCCGAGCAGTACTTC
size: -; V: TRBV28; D: TRBD1; J: TRBJ2-2; CDR3: CASSRLRTGRTGELFF; DNA: TGTGCCAGCAGCAGACTAAGGACAGGGAGGACCGGGGAGCTGTTTTTT
size: -; V: TRBV30; D: -; J: TRBJ2-5; CDR3: CAWSVGQVLETQYF; DNA: TGTGCCTGGAGTGTTGGGCAGGTCTTAGAGACCCAGTACTTC
size: -; V: TRBV7-3; D: TRBD2; J: TRBJ2-3; CDR3: CASSLLAASTDTQYF; DNA: TGTGCCAGCAGCTTACTAGCGGCCAGCACAGATACGCAGTATTTT
size: -; V: TRBV7-2; D: -; J: TRBJ1-2; CDR3: CASSSYGDYGYTF; DNA: TGTGCCAGCAGCTCTTACGGGGACTATGGCTACACCTTC
size: -; V: TRBV29-1; D: TRBD1; J: TRBJ1-2; CDR3: CSARGQAEYRYTF; DNA: TGCAGCGCGAGAGGACAGGCGGAGTATCGCTACACCTTC
size: -; V: TRBV4-1; D: TRBD1; J: TRBJ1-4; CDR3: CASSRGTEGNEKLFF; DNA: TGCGCCAGCAGCCGCGGGACAGAAGGTAATGAAAAACTGTTTTTT
size: -; V: TRBV15; D: TRBD1; J: TRBJ2-1; CDR3: CATSRDGRGRRNEQFF; DNA: TGTGCCACCAGCAGAGATGGCAGGGGGCGACGCAATGAGCAGTTCTTC
size: -; V: TRBV11-2; D: -; J: TRBJ2-7; CDR3: CASSLRPADYEQYF; DNA: TGTGCCAGCAGCTTACGCCCAGCGGATTACGAGCAGTACTTC
size: -; V: TRBV18; D: -; J: TRBJ1-1; CDR3: CASSPGAGVITEAFF; DNA: TGTGCCAGCTCACCAGGTGCAGGGGTTATCACTGAAGCTTTCTTT
size: -; V: TRBV21-1; D: -; J: TRBJ2-1; CDR3: CASSKGLDQYNEQFF; DNA: TGTGCCAGCAGCAAAGGACTCGACCAATACAATGAGCAGTTCTTC
size: -; V: TRBV9; D: -; J: TRBJ2-3; CDR3: CASSVHWGEATDTQYF; DNA: TGTGCCAGCAGCGTACATTGGGGGGAAGCCACAGATACGCAGTATTTT
size: -; V: TRBV5-1; D: -; J: TRBJ1-2; CDR3: CASSLGQRLNYGYTF; DNA: TGCGCCAGCAGCTTGGGACAGCGACTTAACTATGGCTACACCTTC
size: -; V: TRBV19; D: TRBD2; J: TRBJ2-1; CDR3: CASSSVSGSIYNEQFF; DNA: TGTGCCAGTAGCTCGGTGAGCGGGAGTATCTACAATGAGCAGTTCTTC
size: -; V: TRBV9; D: TRBD1; J: TRBJ1-2; CDR3: CASKGQGGNYGYTF; DNA: TGTGCCAGCAAAGGGCAGGGGGGTAACTATGGCTACACCTTC
size: -; V: TRBV2; D: -; J: TRBJ1-5; CDR3: CASSRGGGDQPQHF; DNA: TGTGCCAGCAGTAGAGGTGGAGGAGATCAGCCCCAGCATTTT
size: -; V: TRBV27; D: -; J: TRBJ1-2; CDR3: CASSLNLGGYGYTF; DNA: TGTGCCAGCAGTTTAAATTTAGGGGGCTATGGCTACACCTTC
size: -; V: TRBV5-1; D: TRBD2; J: TRBJ2-5; CDR3: CASSLGPSGRSETQYF; DNA: TGCGCCAGCAGCTTGGGTCCTAGCGGGAGAAGTGAGACCCAGTACTTC
size: once; V: TRBV9; D: TRBD1; J: TRBJ1-4; CDR3: CASSVGSTGWDEKLFF; DNA: TGTGCCAGCAGCGTAGGATCGACAGGGTGGGATGAAAAACTGTTTTTT
size: -; V: TRBV6-1; D: TRBD2; J: TRBJ2-7; CDR3: CASTSLTSGSYEQYF; DNA: TGTGCCAGCACCTCCCTGACTAGCGGGAGCTACGAGCAGTACTTC
size: -; V: TRBV7-6; D: -; J: TRBJ2-3; CDR3: CASSLASSRDTQYF; DNA: TGTGCCAGCAGCTTAGCGAGTAGCAGAGATACGCAGTATTTT
size: -; V: TRBV30; D: -; J: TRBJ2-2; CDR3: CAWRNAGSNTGELFF; DNA: TGTGCCTGGAGGAACGCCGGGTCGAACACCGGGGAGCTGTTTTTT
size: -; V: TRBV5-1; D: TRBD1; J: TRBJ2-6; CDR3: CASSLVTGGTGANVLTF; DNA: TGCGCCAGCAGCTTGGTAACAGGGGGGACTGGGGCCAACGTCCTGACTTTC
size: -; V: TRBV2; D: -; J: TRBJ1-5; CDR3: CASRWSLAGGGNQPQHF; DNA: TGTGCCAGCAGGTGGTCGTTGGCGGGCGGAGGCAATCAGCCCCAGCATTTT
size: -; V: TRBV18; D: -; J: TRBJ1-1; CDR3: CASSPMGHLNTEAFF; DNA: TGTGCCAGCTCACCAATGGGACACCTGAACACTGAAGCTTTCTTT
size: -; V: TRBV27; D: -; J: TRBJ1-6; CDR3: CASSPRGSYNSPLHF; DNA: TGTGCCAGCAGTCCCAGGGGCTCCTATAATTCACCCCTCCACTTT
size: -; V: TRBV9; D: TRBD1; J: TRBJ2-7; CDR3: CASSPRGTGGDYEQYF; DNA: TGTGCCAGCAGCCCCCGAGGGACAGGGGGTGACTACGAGCAGTACTTC
size: once; V: TRBV2; D: TRBD1; J: TRBJ2-1; CDR3: CASRGTGVLDEQFF; DNA: TGTGCCAGCCGAGGGACAGGGGTTCTGGATGAGCAGTTCTTC